The clone carrying this T cell receptor beta chain has ten or more counts. Trimming cost V 0 bases and J 5 bases, with 9 bases left between them. Germline-derived CDR1 and CDR2 are SGHRS and YFSETQ. The CDR3 totals 14 residues. The entry originates in a study of metastatic and nonmetastatic thyroid tumors. MiXCR reprocessed the PCR reads for TCRdb. The profile shows 40,000 or so clones, more than 15% of them singletons. All patients reached thyroid surgery having received no treatment beforehand. This clonotype was sampled from a female donor with papillary thyroid cancer or a benign thyroid nodule (not recorded which). Some clones in this sample may be carry-over from other donors' samples. The sample consisted of blood. The J gene is TRBJ2-1, the V gene TRBV5-1; maybe TRBD2 (6 bases). The CDR3 loop reads CASSLELAHNEQFF. The CDR3 DNA reads as TGCGCCAGCAGCTTGGAACTAGCCCACAATGAGCAGTTCTTC.